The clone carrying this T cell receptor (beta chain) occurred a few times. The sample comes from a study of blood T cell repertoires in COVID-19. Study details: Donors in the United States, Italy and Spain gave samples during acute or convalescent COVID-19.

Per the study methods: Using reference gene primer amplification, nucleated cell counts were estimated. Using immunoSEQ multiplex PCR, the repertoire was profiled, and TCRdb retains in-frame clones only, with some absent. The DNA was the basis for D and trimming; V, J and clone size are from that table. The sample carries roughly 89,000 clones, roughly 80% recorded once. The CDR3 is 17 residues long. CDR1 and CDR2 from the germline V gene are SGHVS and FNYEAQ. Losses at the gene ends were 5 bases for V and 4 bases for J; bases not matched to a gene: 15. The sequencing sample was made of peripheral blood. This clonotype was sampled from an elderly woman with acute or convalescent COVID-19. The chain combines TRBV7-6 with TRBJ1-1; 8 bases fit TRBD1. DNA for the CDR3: TGTGCCAGCAGCCGAAAACCTTTGGGGACAGGAGCCACTGAAGCTTTCTTT. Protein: CASSRKPLGTGATEAFF.